These 20 T cell receptor beta chains share one sample of origin, sequenced in a study of vaccination and CD4 T cells after COVID-19. The Oncomine TCR Beta short-read assay was applied to DNA of cultured CD4+ T cells. TCRdb called the PCR reads again in MiXCR, with one record for every CDR3 protein. The sample lists 20,000 or so distinct CDR3 sequences, about 23% occurring once. These receptors lack a known antigen. The treatment was: roughly 11-day PBMC culture with coronavirus spike peptide pools or control peptides (ViraFEST assay). The sample was cultured CD4+ T cells from blood. The receptor source for this set is a human donor with COVID-19.

This clonotype appeared a few times. The chain carries TRBV12-3 or TRBV12-4 and TRBJ2-1, with unresolved D. The CDR3 loop spans 15 amino acids. Trimming pared 11 bases from V and 4 bases from J, leaving 21 bases between. CDR3 sequence (DNA): TGTGCCCCCGACTTTTGGCGGACCTTTTACAATGAGCAGTTCTTC. Translating gives CAPDFWRTFYNEQFF.

The gene calls are TRBV4-3 and TRBJ2-1; tentative D call: TRBD2 (5 bases). V shed 1 base and J shed 5 bases, with 12 bases lying between them. The CDR3 covers 15 residues. Germline lookup yields CDR1 LGHNA and CDR2 YSLEER. This CDR3 reads CASSQVSGVHNEQFF. As DNA, the CDR3 is TGCGCCAGCAGCCAAGTCAGCGGAGTACACAATGAGCAGTTCTTC.

The chain is built from TRBV5-1 and TRBJ2-3, with D maybe TRBD2 (6 bases). V was trimmed by 0 bases and J by 5 bases, leaving 7 bases between them. There are 13 residues in the CDR3. CDR1 and CDR2 (germline): SGHRS, YFSETQ. The CDR3: CASSLGSGDTQYF. Written as DNA, the CDR3 is TGCGCCAGCAGCTTGGGTAGCGGAGATACGCAGTATTTT.

This clonotype was seen only a few times. This sequence joins TRBV24-1 and TRBJ2-1; 9 nucleotides agree with TRBD1. Trimming removed 4 bases from V and 7 bases from J; junction bases left unmatched: 10. This CDR3 has 16 residues. The V gene's germline CDR1 is KGHDR and CDR2 SFDVKD. The CDR3 loop reads CATSDQDRGTLNEQFF. The CDR3 coding sequence is TGTGCCACCAGTGACCAGGACAGGGGTACCTTGAATGAGCAGTTCTTC.

This clonotype was found a few times. V usage is TRBV19 and J usage is TRBJ1-4; 7 bases align to TRBD1. With V trimmed by 6 bases and J by 3 bases, 13 bases remained unmatched. CDR1 and CDR2 from the germline V gene are LNHDA and SQIVND (reference sequence). The CDR3 has 17 residues. This chain's CDR3 is CASRDIRQGPANEKLFF. For the CDR3, the DNA is TGTGCCAGTAGGGATATTAGACAGGGCCCGGCTAATGAAAAACTGTTTTTT.

This clonotype was counted between two and nine times. This chain connects TRBV29-1 to TRBJ1-2; D gene ambiguous. Germline V gene data show CDR1 as SQVTM and CDR2 as ANQGSEA. The CDR3 is 14 amino acids. The ends were cut back, 4 bases at V and 0 bases at J, with 12 bases in the middle. CDR3 in amino acids: CSVGAGGANYGYTF. The CDR3 bases are TGCAGCGTTGGAGCCGGAGGCGCTAACTATGGCTACACCTTC.

Comment on this clonotype: One end of the junction varies from germline; a read error may be responsible. V and J are TRBV7-2 and TRBJ2-7; D is unresolved. CDR1 is SGHTA and CDR2 is FQGNSA in the germline V gene. This CDR3 contains 13 residues. The CDR3 DNA reads as TGTGCCAGCAGCTTCCCCCCCTCCTACGAGCAGTGCTTC. Encoded protein: CASSFPPSYEQCF.

V and J are TRBV20-1 and TRBJ2-5, with D possibly called TRBD1 or TRBD2 (5 bases each). The CDR3 covers 13 residues. The V gene's germline CDR1 is DFQATT and CDR2 SNEGSKA (reference sequence). Deletions cut 5 bases from V and 1 base from J, with 11 bases between. The chain's CDR3 is CSARRDPQETQYF. The CDR3 coding sequence is TGCAGTGCTCGCCGGGACCCCCAAGAGACCCAGTACTTC.

This clonotype was counted a few times. The rearrangement joins TRBV6-4 to TRBJ1-5, with TRBD1 matching 7 bases. The V gene end was trimmed by 10 bases and the J gene end by 4 bases; junction bases not matched to a gene: 4. Germline assignment: CDR1 MRHNA and CDR2 SNTAGT. The CDR3 is 12 amino acids. The CDR3 spells CAIDRVNQPQHF. The CDR3 DNA sequence: TGTGCCATCGACAGGGTGAATCAGCCCCAGCATTTT.

The chain employs TRBV20-1 and TRBJ1-1, with TRBD1 matching 8 bases. Germline loops: CDR1 DFQATT, CDR2 SNEGSKA (reference sequence). The CDR3 is 14 residues long. With 3 bases clipped from V and 2 bases from J, the junction kept 5 bases outside the gene matches. CDR3 in DNA: TGCAGTGCTAGCACGGGACAGGCTAACACTGAAGCTTTCTTT. Translation: CSASTGQANTEAFF.

The rearrangement links TRBV6-4 to TRBJ2-3; D might be TRBD1 or TRBD2, each matching 5 bases. CDR1 and CDR2 from the germline V gene are MRHNA and SNTAGT. V gave up 5 bases and J gave up 3 bases, with 12 bases separating them. The CDR3 sequence is 14 residues long. The CDR3 region has the DNA TGTGCCAGCAGTCCGTCATGGGGGACAGATACGCAGTATTTT. Residues: CASSPSWGTDTQYF.

The chain recombines TRBV29-1 with TRBJ1-1, with 8 bases identical to TRBD1. Germline loops: CDR1 SQVTM, CDR2 ANQGSEA. This CDR3 region has 13 residues. V was pared by 5 bases and J by 6 bases, with 8 bases of the junction left unmatched. The CDR3 is CSVTSGGLAEAFF. DNA of the CDR3: TGCAGCGTTACTTCAGGGGGCCTCGCTGAAGCTTTCTTT.

The V call is TRBV28, the J call TRBJ1-5; 8 nucleotides match TRBD1. Per the germline V gene, CDR1 is MDHEN and CDR2 is SYDVKM. The J segment lost 6 bases and the V segment lost 5 bases, leaving 12 bases of the junction unmatched. The CDR3 is 16 amino acids. The CDR3 DNA reads as TGTGCCAGCAGTCAAGGAGACAGGGGCTGGGGTCAGCCCCAGCATTTT. It is translated as CASSQGDRGWGQPQHF.

Sample share makes this clonotype medium-sized. The rearrangement uses TRBV27 and TRBJ1-6; D remains unclear. The CDR3 runs to 18 residues. Germline V lookup: CDR1 MNHEY, CDR2 SMNVEV (reference sequence). V lost 5 bases to trimming and J lost 0 bases, with 17 bases between them. The CDR3 loop reads CASSGADQASSYNSPLHF. CDR3 in DNA: TGTGCCAGCAGTGGCGCGGATCAGGCCAGCTCCTATAATTCACCCCTCCACTTT.

This clonotype was seen a handful of times. The rearrangement uses TRBV20-1 and TRBJ2-5; TRBD2 agrees at 7 bases. Germline V gives CDR1 DFQATT, CDR2 SNEGSKA (reference sequence). The CDR3 consists of 13 residues. J lost 1 base, V lost 7 bases, and 6 bases had no gene match. CDR3 DNA sequence: TGCAGTGTCACGACTAGCCCCCAAGAGACCCAGTACTTC. It encodes CSVTTSPQETQYF.

The V and J genes are TRBV6-2 or TRBV6-3 and TRBJ2-3; 9 bases line up with TRBD2. V shed 10 bases and J 1 base; nucleotides not matched to a gene: 3. Germline lookup yields CDR1 MNHEY and CDR2 SVGEGT. This CDR3 comprises 13 residues. CDR3 nucleotides: TGTGCCACCAAGCGGGGGGGCACAGATACGCAGTATTTT. This sequence encodes CATKRGGTDTQYF.

The V and J genes are TRBV20-1 and TRBJ2-3; TRBD2 agrees at 11 bases. This CDR3 contains 18 residues. Germline CDR1 DFQATT, CDR2 SNEGSKA (reference sequence). J was trimmed by 2 bases and V by 6 bases; bases with no gene match: 16. CDR3 nucleotides: TGCAGTGCCCCCCAACACACTAGGACTAGCGGGTACACAGATACGCAGTATTTT. This sequence encodes CSAPQHTRTSGYTDTQYF.

Only a few counts were recorded for this clonotype. J is TRBJ1-1 and V is TRBV6-1; 8 positions agree with TRBD1. Losses at the gene ends were 7 bases for V and 4 bases for J; bases not matched to a gene: 5. CDR1 is MNHNS and CDR2 is SASEGT in the germline V gene. The CDR3 contains 13 residues. The CDR3 DNA reads TGTGCCAGCATCGGACAGGGTACCACTGAAGCTTTCTTT. Its translation: CASIGQGTTEAFF.

The chain employs TRBV9 and TRBJ2-5; TRBD2 agrees at 11 bases. This CDR3 has 16 residues. V dropped 0 bases and J dropped 5; count of bases not matched to a gene: 6. The germline V gene encodes CDR1 SGDLS and CDR2 YYNGEE. The CDR3: CASSVATSGVAETQYF. The CDR3 nucleotides read TGTGCCAGCAGCGTAGCGACTAGCGGGGTGGCTGAGACCCAGTACTTC.

In the case of this clonotype: A much larger clone is a single base away; this may be a read error. The V gene is TRBV20-1, the J gene TRBJ1-1, with 7 nucleotides matching TRBD1. This CDR3 region has 15 residues. Germline V gene data show CDR1 as DFQATT and CDR2 as SNEGSKA (reference sequence). The CDR3 bases are TGCAGTGCTAGATCCGACAGGGATCGGCACACTGGAGCTTTCTTT. As protein: CSARSDRDRHTGAFF.